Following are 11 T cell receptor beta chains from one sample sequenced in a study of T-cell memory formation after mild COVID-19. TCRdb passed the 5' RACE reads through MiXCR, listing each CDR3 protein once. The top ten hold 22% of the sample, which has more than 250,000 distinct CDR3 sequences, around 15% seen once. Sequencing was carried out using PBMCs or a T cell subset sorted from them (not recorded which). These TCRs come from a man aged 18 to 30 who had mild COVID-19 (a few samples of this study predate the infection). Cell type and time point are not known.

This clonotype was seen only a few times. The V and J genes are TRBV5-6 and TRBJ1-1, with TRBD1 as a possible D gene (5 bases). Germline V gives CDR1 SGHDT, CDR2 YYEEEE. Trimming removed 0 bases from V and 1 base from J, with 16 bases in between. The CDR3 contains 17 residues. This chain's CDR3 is CASSLVGVSPSNTEAFF. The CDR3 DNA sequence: TGTGCCAGCAGCTTGGTGGGGGTTAGTCCCTCGAACACTGAAGCTTTCTTT.

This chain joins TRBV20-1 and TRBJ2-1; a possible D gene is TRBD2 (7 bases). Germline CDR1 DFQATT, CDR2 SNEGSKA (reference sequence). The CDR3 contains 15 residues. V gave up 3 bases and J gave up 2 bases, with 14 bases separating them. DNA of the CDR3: TGCAGTGCTAGGGGATACGGGGGGCCCTACAATGAGCAGTTCTTC. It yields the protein CSARGYGGPYNEQFF.

This CDR3 is CASSKTANTEAFF. CDR3 DNA sequence: TGTGCCAGCAGCAAGACAGCGAACACTGAAGCTTTCTTT. The chain couples TRBV7-2 to TRBJ1-1, with D perhaps TRBD1 (5 bases). Germline lookup yields CDR1 SGHTA and CDR2 FQGNSA. Trimming took off 5 bases at V and 1 base at J, with 8 bases between the two ends. This CDR3 region has 13 residues. Variable domain in full (rest from reference TRBV7-2 and TRBJ1-1): GAGVSQSPSNKVTEKGKDVELRCDPISGHTALYWYRQSLGQGLEFLIYFQGNSAPDKSGLPSDRFSAERTGGSVSTLTIQRTQQEDSAVYLCASSKTANTEAFFGQGTRLTVV.

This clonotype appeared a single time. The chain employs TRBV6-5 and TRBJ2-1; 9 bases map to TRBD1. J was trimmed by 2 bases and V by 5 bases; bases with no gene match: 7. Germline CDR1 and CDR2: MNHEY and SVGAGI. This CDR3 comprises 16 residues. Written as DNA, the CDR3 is TGTGCCAGCAGTAGAAACAGGGGGCCCACCTACAATGAGCAGTTCTTC. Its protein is CASSRNRGPTYNEQFF.

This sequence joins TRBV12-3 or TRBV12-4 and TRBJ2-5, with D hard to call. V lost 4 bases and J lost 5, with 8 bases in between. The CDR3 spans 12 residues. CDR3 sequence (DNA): TGTGCCAGCAGTTCCACATACGAGACCCAGTACTTC. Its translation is CASSSTYETQYF.

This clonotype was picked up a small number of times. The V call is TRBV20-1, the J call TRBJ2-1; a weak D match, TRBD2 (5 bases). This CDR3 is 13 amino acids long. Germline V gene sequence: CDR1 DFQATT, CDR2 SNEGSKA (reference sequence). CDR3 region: CRAEGVSYNEQFF. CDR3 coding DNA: TGCAGGGCCGAGGGTGTCTCCTACAATGAGCAGTTCTTC.

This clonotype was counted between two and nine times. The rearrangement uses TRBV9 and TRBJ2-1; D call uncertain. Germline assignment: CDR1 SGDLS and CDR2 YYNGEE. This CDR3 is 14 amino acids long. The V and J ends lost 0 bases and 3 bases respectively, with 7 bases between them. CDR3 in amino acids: CASSVGEYYNEQFF. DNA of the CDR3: TGTGCCAGCAGCGTAGGGGAATACTACAATGAGCAGTTCTTC.

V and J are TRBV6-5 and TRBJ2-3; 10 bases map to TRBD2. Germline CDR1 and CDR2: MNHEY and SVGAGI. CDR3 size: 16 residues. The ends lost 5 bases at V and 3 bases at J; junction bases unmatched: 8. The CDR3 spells CASSNLAGEATDTQYF. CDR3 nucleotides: TGTGCCAGCAGTAATCTAGCGGGGGAAGCGACAGATACGCAGTATTTT.

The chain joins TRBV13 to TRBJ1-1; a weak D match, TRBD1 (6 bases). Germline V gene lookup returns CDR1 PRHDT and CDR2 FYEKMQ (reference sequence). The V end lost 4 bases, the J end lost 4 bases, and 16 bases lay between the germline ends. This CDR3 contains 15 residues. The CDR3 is CASSSEQTGFTEAFF. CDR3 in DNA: TGTGCCAGCAGCTCCGAACAAACAGGGTTCACTGAAGCTTTCTTT.

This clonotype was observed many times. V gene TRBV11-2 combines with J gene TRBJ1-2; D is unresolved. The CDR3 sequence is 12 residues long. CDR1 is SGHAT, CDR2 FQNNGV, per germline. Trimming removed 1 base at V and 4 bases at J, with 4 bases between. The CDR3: CASSLVGYGYTF. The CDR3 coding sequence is TGTGCCAGCAGCTTAGTGGGCTATGGCTACACCTTC.

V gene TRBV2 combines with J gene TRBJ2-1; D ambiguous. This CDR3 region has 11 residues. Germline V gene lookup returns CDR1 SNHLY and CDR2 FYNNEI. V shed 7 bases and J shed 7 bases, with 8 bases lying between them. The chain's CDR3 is CASMSRNEQFF. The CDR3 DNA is TGTGCCAGCATGTCACGAAATGAGCAGTTCTTC.